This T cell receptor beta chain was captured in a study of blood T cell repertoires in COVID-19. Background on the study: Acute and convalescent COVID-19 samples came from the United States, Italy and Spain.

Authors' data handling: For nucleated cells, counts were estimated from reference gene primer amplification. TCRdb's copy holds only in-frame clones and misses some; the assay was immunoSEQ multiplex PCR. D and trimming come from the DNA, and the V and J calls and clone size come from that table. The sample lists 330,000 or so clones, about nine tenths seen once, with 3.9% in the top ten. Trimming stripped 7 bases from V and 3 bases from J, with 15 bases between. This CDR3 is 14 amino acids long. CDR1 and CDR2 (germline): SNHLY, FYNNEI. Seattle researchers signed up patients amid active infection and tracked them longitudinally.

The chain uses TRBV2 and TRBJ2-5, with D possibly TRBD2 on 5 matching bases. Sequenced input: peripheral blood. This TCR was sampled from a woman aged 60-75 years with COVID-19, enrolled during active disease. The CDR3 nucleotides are TGTGCCAGCAAACGTCAGGAGGTTGAAGAGACCCAGTACTTC. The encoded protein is CASKRQEVEETQYF. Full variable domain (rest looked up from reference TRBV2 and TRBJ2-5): EPEVTQTPSHQVTQMGQEVILRCVPISNHLYFYWYRQILGQKVEFLVSFYNNEISEKSEIFDDQFSVERPDGSNFTLKIRSTKLEDSAMYFCASKRQEVEETQYFGPGTRLLVL.